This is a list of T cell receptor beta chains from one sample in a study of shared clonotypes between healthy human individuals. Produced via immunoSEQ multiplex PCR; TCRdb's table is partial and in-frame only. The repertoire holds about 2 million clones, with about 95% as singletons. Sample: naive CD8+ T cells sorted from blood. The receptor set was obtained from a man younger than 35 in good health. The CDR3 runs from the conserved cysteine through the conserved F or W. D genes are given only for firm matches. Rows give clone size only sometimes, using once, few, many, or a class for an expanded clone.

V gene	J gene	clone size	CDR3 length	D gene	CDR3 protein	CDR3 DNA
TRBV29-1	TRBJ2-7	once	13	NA	CSVAGARPNEQYF	TGCAGCGTTGCAGGGGCCCGCCCCAACGAGCAGTACTTC
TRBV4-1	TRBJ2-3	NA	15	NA	CASSQGTEGTDTQYF	TGCGCCAGCAGCCAAGGAACTGAGGGGACAGATACGCAGTATTTT
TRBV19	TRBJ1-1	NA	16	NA	CASSIVGGEPNTEAFF	TGTGCCAGTAGTATAGTGGGCGGGGAACCCAACACTGAAGCTTTCTTT
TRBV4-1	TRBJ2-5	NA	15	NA	CASSHSVGSRETQYF	TGCGCCAGCAGCCATAGCGTTGGGTCGAGAGAGACCCAGTACTTC
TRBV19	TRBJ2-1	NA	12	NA	CASSMGEWEQFF	TGTGCCAGTAGTATGGGAGAATGGGAGCAGTTCTTC
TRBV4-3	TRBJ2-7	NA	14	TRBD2	CASRHTSGPYEQYF	TGCGCCAGCAGACATACTAGCGGACCCTACGAGCAGTACTTC
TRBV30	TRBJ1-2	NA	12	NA	CAWRGDPLGYTF	TGTGCCTGGAGGGGGGACCCCTTGGGCTACACCTTC
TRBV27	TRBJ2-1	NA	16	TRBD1	CASSFSAGQVLNEQFF	TGTGCCAGCAGTTTTTCCGCCGGACAGGTCTTAAATGAGCAGTTCTTC
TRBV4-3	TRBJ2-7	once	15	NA	CASSQSEGEIYEQYF	TGCGCCAGCAGCCAATCCGAAGGGGAAATCTACGAGCAGTACTTC
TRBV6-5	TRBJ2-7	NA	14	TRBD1	CASSYGTVDREQYF	TGTGCCAGCAGTTACGGGACAGTGGATCGAGAGCAGTACTTC
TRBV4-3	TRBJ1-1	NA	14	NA	CASSFSIGGTEAFF	TGCGCCAGCAGTTTTTCGATCGGGGGAACTGAAGCTTTCTTT
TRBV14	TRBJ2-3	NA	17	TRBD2	CASSQEGLAEFTDTQYF	TGTGCCAGCAGCCAAGAAGGCCTAGCGGAGTTCACAGATACGCAGTATTTT
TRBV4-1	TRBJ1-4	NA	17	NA	CASSQDNPIGPYEKLFF	TGCGCCAGCAGCCAAGATAACCCGATTGGGCCTTACGAAAAACTGTTTTTT
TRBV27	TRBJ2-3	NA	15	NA	CASSSGTGLGDTQYF	TGTGCCAGCAGTTCCGGGACTGGACTGGGTGATACGCAGTATTTT
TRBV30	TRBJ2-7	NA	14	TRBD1	CAWGTGTTPYEQYF	TGTGCCTGGGGGACAGGGACCACACCCTACGAGCAGTACTTC
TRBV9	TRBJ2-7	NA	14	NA	CASSVGGAAYEQYF	TGTGCCAGCAGCGTAGGCGGGGCAGCCTACGAGCAGTACTTC
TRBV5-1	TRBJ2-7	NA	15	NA	CASSPINPASYEQYF	TGCGCCAGCAGCCCGATAAACCCCGCCTCCTACGAGCAGTACTTC
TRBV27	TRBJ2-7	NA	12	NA	CASSTGSYEQYF	TGTGCCAGCAGTACCGGATCCTACGAGCAGTACTTC
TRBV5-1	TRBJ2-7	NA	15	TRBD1	CASSFGTAGSYEQYF	TGCGCCAGCAGCTTTGGGACAGCTGGATCCTACGAGCAGTACTTC
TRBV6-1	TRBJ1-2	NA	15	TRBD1	CASQPGTGAYYGYTF	TGTGCCAGCCAACCCGGGACAGGAGCCTACTATGGCTACACCTTC
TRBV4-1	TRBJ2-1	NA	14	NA	CASSQGRARGGQFF	TGCGCCAGCAGCCAAGGTCGTGCACGGGGCGGGCAGTTCTTC
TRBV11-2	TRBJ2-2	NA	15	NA	CASRSAGTDGGELFF	TGTGCCAGCAGATCCGCGGGGACTGATGGCGGGGAGCTGTTTTTT
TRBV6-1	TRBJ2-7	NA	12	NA	CASSETGHEQYF	TGTGCCAGCAGTGAAACAGGCCACGAGCAGTACTTC
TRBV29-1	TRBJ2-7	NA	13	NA	CSVEDGTTYEQYF	TGCAGCGTTGAAGACGGGACAACCTACGAGCAGTACTTC
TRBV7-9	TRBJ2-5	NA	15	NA	CASSPPHSDQETQYF	TGTGCCAGCAGCCCCCCCCACAGCGACCAAGAGACCCAGTACTTC
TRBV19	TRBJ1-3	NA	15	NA	CASSITPPAGNTIYF	TGTGCCAGTAGTATAACTCCGCCGGCTGGAAACACCATATATTTT
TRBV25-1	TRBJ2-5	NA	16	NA	CASSFGPIVRQETQYF	TGTGCCAGCAGTTTCGGGCCAATAGTACGGCAAGAGACCCAGTACTTC
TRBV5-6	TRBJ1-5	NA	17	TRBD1	CASSLWTGIYSNQPQHF	TGTGCCAGCAGCCTATGGACAGGGATCTATAGCAATCAGCCCCAGCATTTT
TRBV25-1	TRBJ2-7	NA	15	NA	CASSPQGGLLYEQYF	TGTGCCAGCAGTCCCCAGGGCGGGTTACTCTACGAGCAGTACTTC
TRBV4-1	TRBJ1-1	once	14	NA	CASSQELANTEAFF	TGCGCCAGCAGCCAAGAACTCGCAAACACTGAAGCTTTCTTT
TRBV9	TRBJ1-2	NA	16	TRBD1	CASSAGSGQGAYGYTF	TGTGCCAGCAGCGCTGGCTCGGGACAGGGGGCTTATGGCTACACCTTC
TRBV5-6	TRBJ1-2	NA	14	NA	CASSPGITHDGYTF	TGTGCCAGCAGCCCCGGGATAACGCACGATGGCTACACCTTC
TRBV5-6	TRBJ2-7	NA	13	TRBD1	CASSSDRGLEQYF	TGTGCCAGCAGCTCGGACAGGGGGCTCGAGCAGTACTTC
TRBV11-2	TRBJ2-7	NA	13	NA	CASSLERGGEQYF	TGTGCCAGCAGCTTAGAACGGGGCGGCGAGCAGTACTTC
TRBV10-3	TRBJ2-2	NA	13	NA	CAIGDSHTGELFF	TGTGCCATCGGGGACTCGCACACCGGGGAGCTGTTTTTT
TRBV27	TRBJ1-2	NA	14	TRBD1	CASSMDRDGYGYTF	TGTGCCAGCAGTATGGACAGGGACGGCTATGGCTACACCTTC
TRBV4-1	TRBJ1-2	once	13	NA	CASASWVDDGYTF	TGCGCCAGCGCCAGCTGGGTTGACGATGGCTACACCTTC
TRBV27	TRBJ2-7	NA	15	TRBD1	CASSLSLDRVYEQYF	TGTGCCAGCAGTTTATCTTTGGACAGGGTCTACGAGCAGTACTTC
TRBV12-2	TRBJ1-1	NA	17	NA	CASRLAPGQGRYTEAFF	TGTGCAAGTCGCTTAGCCCCGGGACAGGGAAGGTACACTGAAGCTTTCTTT
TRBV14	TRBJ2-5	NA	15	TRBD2	CASSVLAGGPETQYF	TGTGCCAGCAGCGTTTTAGCGGGAGGGCCGGAGACCCAGTACTTC
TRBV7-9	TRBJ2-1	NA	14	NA	CASSLAGLGNEQFF	TGTGCCAGCAGCTTAGCGGGGTTAGGCAATGAGCAGTTCTTC
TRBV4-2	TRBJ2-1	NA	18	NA	CASSQDPLRALSYNEQFF	TGTGCCAGCAGCCAAGACCCCCTTAGGGCTCTCTCCTACAATGAGCAGTTCTTC
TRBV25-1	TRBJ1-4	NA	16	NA	CASSDRGEGTNEKLFF	TGTGCCAGCAGTGACCGAGGGGAGGGCACTAATGAAAAACTGTTTTTT
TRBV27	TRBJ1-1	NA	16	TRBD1	CASSLGGGERNTEAFF	TGTGCCAGCAGTTTGGGAGGGGGCGAAAGGAACACTGAAGCTTTCTTT
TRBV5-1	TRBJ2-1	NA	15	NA	CASSLAVTGYNEQFF	TGCGCCAGCAGCTTGGCCGTGACAGGCTACAATGAGCAGTTCTTC
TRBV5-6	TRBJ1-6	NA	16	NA	CASTPRWDTGNSPLHF	TGTGCCAGCACCCCCAGGTGGGACACGGGAAATTCACCCCTCCACTTT
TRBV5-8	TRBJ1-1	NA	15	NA	CASSLEPFMNTEAFF	TGTGCCAGCAGCTTGGAACCATTTATGAACACTGAAGCTTTCTTT
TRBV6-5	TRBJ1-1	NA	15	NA	CASTAGAGPNTEAFF	TGTGCCAGCACGGCGGGAGCGGGTCCCAACACTGAAGCTTTCTTT
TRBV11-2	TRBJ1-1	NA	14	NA	CASSQTPANTEAFF	TGTGCCAGCAGCCAGACCCCGGCGAACACTGAAGCTTTCTTT
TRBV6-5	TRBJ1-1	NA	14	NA	CASSIRVSNTEAFF	TGTGCCAGCAGTATTAGGGTGTCGAACACTGAAGCTTTCTTT
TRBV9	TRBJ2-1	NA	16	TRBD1	CASSVWDRGFYNEQFF	TGTGCCAGCAGCGTATGGGACAGGGGGTTCTACAATGAGCAGTTCTTC
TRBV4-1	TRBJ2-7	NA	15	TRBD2	CASSLSMGGSYEQYF	TGCGCCAGCAGCCTCTCGATGGGAGGGTCCTACGAGCAGTACTTC
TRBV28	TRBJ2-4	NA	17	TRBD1	CASSSFVFQDRWSVQYF	TGTGCCAGCAGCTCCTTTGTTTTTCAGGACAGGTGGTCCGTTCAGTACTTC